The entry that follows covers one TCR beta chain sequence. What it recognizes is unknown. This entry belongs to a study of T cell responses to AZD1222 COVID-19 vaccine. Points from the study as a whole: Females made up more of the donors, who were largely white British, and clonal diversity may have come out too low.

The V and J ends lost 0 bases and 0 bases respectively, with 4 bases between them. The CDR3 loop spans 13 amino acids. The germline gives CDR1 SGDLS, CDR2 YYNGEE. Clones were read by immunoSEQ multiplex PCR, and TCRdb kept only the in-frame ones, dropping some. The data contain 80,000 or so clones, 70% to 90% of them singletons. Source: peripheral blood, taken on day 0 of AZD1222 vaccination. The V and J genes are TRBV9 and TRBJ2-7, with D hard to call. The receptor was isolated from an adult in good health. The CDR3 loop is CASSVADSYEQYF. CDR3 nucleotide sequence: TGTGCCAGCAGCGTAGCAGACTCCTACGAGCAGTACTTC.